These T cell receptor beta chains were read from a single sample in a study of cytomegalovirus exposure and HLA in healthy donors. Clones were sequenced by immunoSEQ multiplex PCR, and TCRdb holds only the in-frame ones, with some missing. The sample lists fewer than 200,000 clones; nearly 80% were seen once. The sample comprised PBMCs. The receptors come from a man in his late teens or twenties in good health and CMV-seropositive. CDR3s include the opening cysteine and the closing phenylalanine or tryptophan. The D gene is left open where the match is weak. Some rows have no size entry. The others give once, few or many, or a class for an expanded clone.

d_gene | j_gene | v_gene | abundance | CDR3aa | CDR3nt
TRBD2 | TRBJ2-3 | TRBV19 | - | CASSTLAGVTDTQYF | TGTGCCAGTAGTACTTTAGCGGGAGTTACAGATACGCAGTATTTT
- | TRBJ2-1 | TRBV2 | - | CASAWGEQFF | TGTGCCAGTGCGTGGGGCGAGCAGTTCTTC
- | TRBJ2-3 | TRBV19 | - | CASSIISRRGHTDTQYF | TGTGCCAGTAGTATAATCAGCAGAAGGGGTCACACAGATACGCAGTATTTT
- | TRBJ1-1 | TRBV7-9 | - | CASSPGFVPQAFF | TGTGCCAGCAGCCCCGGTTTTGTACCCCAAGCTTTCTTT
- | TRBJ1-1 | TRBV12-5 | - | CASGLSGHQVNTEAFF | TGTGCTAGTGGTTTGTCGGGACATCAAGTGAACACTGAAGCTTTCTTT
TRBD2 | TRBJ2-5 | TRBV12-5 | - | CASAQTPGLALVTQYF | TGTGCTAGTGCCCAAACACCGGGACTAGCTTTGGTGACCCAGTACTTC
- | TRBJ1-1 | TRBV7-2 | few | CASSLVWGQNTEAFF | TGTGCCAGCAGCTTAGTTTGGGGACAGAACACTGAAGCTTTCTTT
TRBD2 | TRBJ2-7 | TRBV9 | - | CASSVGVAGGSLEEQYF | TGTGCCAGCAGCGTAGGAGTAGCGGGGGGCTCCCTAGAAGAGCAGTACTTC
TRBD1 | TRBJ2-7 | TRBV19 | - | CASKEIGDREYEQYF | TGTGCCAGTAAGGAAATTGGGGACAGGGAGTACGAGCAGTACTTC
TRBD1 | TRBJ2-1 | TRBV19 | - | CASSNDRGTDEQFF | TGTGCCAGTAGTAATGACAGGGGGACCGATGAGCAGTTCTTC
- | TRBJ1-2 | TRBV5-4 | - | CASSLQISNYGYTF | TGTGCCAGCAGTCTCCAGATCTCCAACTATGGCTACACCTTC
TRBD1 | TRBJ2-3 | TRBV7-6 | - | CASSLASGTAGDTQYF | TGTGCCAGCAGCTTAGCGTCCGGGACAGCCGGAGATACGCAGTATTTT
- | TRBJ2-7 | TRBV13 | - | CASSLGLWGDVDEQYF | TGTGCCAGCAGCTTAGGCTTGTGGGGGGATGTCGACGAGCAGTACTTC
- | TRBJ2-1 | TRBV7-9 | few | CASSSDTIIYEQFF | TGTGCCAGCAGCTCCGACACAATTATCTACGAGCAGTTCTTC
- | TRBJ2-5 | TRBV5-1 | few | CASSEAEGQYF | TGCGCCAGCAGCGAGGCCGAAGGCCAGTACTTC
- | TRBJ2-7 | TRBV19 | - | CASSMAEGSFGYEQYF | TGTGCCAGTAGTATGGCGGAAGGTTCGTTTGGCTACGAGCAGTACTTC
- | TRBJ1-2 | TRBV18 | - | CASSLKVEAGFENGYTF | TGTGCCAGCTCACTCAAGGTAGAGGCTGGCTTTGAAAATGGCTACACCTTC
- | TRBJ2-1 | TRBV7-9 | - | CASSLVASYNEQFF | TGTGCCAGCAGCTTAGTAGCCAGCTACAATGAGCAGTTCTTC
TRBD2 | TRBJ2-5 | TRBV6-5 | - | CASSYGGGAMETQYF | TGTGCCAGCAGTTACGGCGGGGGGGCGATGGAGACCCAGTACTTC
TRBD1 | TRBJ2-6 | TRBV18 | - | CASSRDSSGANVLTF | TGTGCCAGCTCTAGGGACAGCTCTGGGGCCAACGTCCTGACTTTC
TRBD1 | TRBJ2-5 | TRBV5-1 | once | CASSAGQGFSETQYF | TGCGCCAGCAGCGCGGGACAGGGCTTTTCAGAGACCCAGTACTTC
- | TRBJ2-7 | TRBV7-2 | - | CASSLFNRNEQYF | TGTGCCAGCAGCTTATTCAACAGGAACGAGCAGTACTTC
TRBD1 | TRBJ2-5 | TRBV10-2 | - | CASIPLGTAQETQYF | TGCGCCAGCATCCCCCTCGGGACAGCCCAAGAGACCCAGTACTTC
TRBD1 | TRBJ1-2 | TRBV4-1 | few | CASSPGQLFYGYTF | TGCGCCAGCAGCCCGGGACAGCTATTCTATGGCTACACCTTC
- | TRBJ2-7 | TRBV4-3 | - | CASSQGYRTYSYEQYF | TGCGCCAGCAGCCAAGGATACAGGACGTACTCCTACGAGCAGTACTTC
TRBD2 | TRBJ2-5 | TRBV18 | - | CASSPLAGVYEETQYF | TGTGCCAGCTCGCCACTAGCGGGAGTTTATGAAGAGACCCAGTACTTC
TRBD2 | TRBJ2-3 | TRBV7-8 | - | CASRASGGYTDTQYF | TGTGCCAGCAGGGCGAGCGGGGGGTACACAGATACGCAGTATTTT
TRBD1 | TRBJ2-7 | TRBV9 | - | CASSVSGGDEQYF | TGTGCCAGCAGCGTATCAGGGGGCGACGAGCAGTACTTC
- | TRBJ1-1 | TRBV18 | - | CASLGAEDTEAFF | TGTGCCAGCTTGGGGGCCGAGGACACTGAAGCTTTCTTT
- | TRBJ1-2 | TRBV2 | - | CASSAGNYGYTF | TGTGCCAGCAGTGCAGGGAACTATGGCTACACCTTC
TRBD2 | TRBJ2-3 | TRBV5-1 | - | CASSLIAGGSTDTQYF | TGCGCCAGCAGCCTTATAGCGGGAGGTAGCACAGATACGCAGTATTTT
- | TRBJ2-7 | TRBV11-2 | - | CASSFRRQAYSYEQYF | TGTGCCAGCAGCTTTCGTAGACAGGCCTACTCCTACGAGCAGTACTTC
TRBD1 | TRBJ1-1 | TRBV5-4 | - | CASSLPDRGSTEAFF | TGTGCCAGCAGCTTGCCCGACAGGGGGAGCACTGAAGCTTTCTTT
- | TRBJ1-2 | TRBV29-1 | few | CSVWEDGYTF | TGCAGCGTTTGGGAGGATGGCTACACCTTC
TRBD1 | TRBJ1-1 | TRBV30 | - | CALRTGPGTEAFF | TGTGCTTTAAGGACAGGGCCAGGCACTGAAGCTTTCTTT
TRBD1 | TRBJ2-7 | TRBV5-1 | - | CASRESTGNEQYF | TGCGCCAGCAGGGAATCGACAGGGAACGAGCAGTACTTC
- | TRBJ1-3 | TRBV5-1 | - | CASSSLGGSGNTIYF | TGCGCCAGCAGCTCGCTGGGGGGCTCTGGAAACACCATATATTTT
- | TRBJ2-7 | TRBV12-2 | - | CASRYSGTSDYEQYF | TGTGCAAGTCGCTATTCGGGAACTAGCGATTACGAGCAGTACTTC
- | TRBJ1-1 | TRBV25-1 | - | CASVPPGGGEAFF | TGTGCCAGCGTCCCCCCGGGGGGGGGCGAAGCTTTCTTT
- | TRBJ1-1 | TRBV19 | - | CASSIRGGTEAFF | TGTGCCAGTAGTATACGTGGGGGGACTGAAGCTTTCTTT
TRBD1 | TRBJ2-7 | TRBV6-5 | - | CASSYSGTGGGYEQYF | TGTGCCAGCAGTTACTCCGGGACAGGGGGTGGATACGAGCAGTACTTC
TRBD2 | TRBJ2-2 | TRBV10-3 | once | CAISNSGRATGELFF | TGTGCCATCAGCAATAGCGGGAGGGCAACCGGGGAGCTGTTTTTT